This T cell receptor (beta chain) stems from a study of blood T cell repertoires in COVID-19 (dated by TCRdb to 2018 to 2020). Regarding the research as a whole: Collaborator samples came from the United States, Italy and Spain and covered acute and convalescent phases of COVID-19. The prospective study material was composed of cDNA or gDNA derived from T cells, B-cell-depleted T cells, or PBMCs. Deeply sampled blood TCRbeta repertoires from subjects exposed to, actively infected with, or recovered from COVID-19 were included in the dataset. A freely available public database, intended as a resource for researchers studying the immune response to SARS-CoV-2, is where the repertoires were released. The samples were drawn from the first 160 participants of the ongoing ImmuneRACE study and from 1,254 subjects provided by 6 global collaborators. Nearly every sample came with metadata listing a de-identified subject ID, COVID-19 status, age in years and sex. Where HLA class I and class II types were available, the types were taken from metadata supplied by the sample provider, not from assay-based typing.

What the study reported, not specific to this receptor: Clinical and demographic metadata were provided uncurated, with the amount varying by source and participant.

TCRbeta CDR3 regions were amplified from genomic DNA using the immunoSEQ Assay, a bias-controlled multiplex PCR. The authors' pipeline ran thus. The number of nucleated cells in each sample was estimated from the amplification of reference gene primers within the assay. To quantify the absolute abundance of each unique TCRbeta CDR3 rearrangement, sequence reads were collapsed and filtered. For each sample, productive Simpson clonality was calculated by taking the square root of Simpson's diversity index across productive rearrangements. TCRdb took over this immuneACCESS table, retaining in-frame rearrangements with V and J assigned. Such tables are incomplete; in checked studies, under half of the missing clones stem from an unresolved V gene, and the remainder is unexplained. V, J and clone size are those of that table, while D and trimming were read from the DNA. Across this sample there are more than 75,000 clones, with approximately 84% seen only once. Together, the top ten hold 13% of the sample.

This clone was recorded only once. Its binding antigen is unknown. Nothing much larger sits one base from this clone, and base qualities are not available. The CDR3 sequence holds 16 residues, the cysteine and phenylalanine included. Only the CDR3 DNA is retained, 48 bases long and in frame from the first base. For CDR1 and CDR2, the germline V gene lists SGHRS and YFSETQ. V is trimmed back by 7 bases and J by 2 bases, and the junction contains 11 bases that no gene match accounts for. Each collaborating institution followed its own protocols to collect whole blood in K2EDTA tubes. For TCRbeta analysis, collaborator samples were shipped as frozen whole blood, as isolated PBMCs, or as DNA extracted from either sample type.

This TCR was recovered from a human donor in a cohort sampled during active COVID-19. This chain is built from TRBV5-1 and TRBJ2-5, and TRBD2 aligns with 10 junction nucleotides. The sample comprised peripheral blood. Here the CDR3 is given as CASSFGASGGQETQYF. The base sequence is TGCGCCAGCTCCTTTGGGGCTAGCGGGGGACAAGAGACCCAGTACTTC.